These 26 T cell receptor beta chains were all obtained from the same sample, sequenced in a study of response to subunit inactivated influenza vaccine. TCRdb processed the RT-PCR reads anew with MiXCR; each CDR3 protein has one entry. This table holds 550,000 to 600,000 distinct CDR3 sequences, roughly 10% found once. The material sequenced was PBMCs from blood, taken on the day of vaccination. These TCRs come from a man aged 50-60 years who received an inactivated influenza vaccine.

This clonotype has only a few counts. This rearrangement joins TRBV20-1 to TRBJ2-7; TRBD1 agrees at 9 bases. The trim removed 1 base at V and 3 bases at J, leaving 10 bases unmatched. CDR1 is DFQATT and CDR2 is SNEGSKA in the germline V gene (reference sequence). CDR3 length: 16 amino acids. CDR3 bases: TGCAGTGCTAGAGCCTGGGGACAGGGAAGCATCTACGAGCAGTACTTC. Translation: CSARAWGQGSIYEQYF.

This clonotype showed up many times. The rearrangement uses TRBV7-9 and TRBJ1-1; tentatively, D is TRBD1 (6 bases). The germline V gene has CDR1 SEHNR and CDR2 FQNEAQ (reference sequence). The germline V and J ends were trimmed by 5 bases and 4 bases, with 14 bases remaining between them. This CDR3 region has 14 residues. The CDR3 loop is CASSPGDFGTEAFF. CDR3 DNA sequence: TGTGCCAGCAGCCCAGGGGACTTCGGCACTGAAGCTTTCTTT. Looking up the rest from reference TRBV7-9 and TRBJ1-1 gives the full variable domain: DTGVSQNPRHKITKRGQNVTFRCDPISEHNRLYWYRQTLGQGPEFLTYFQNEAQLEKSRLLSDRFSAERPKGSFSTLEIQRTEQGDSAMYLCASSPGDFGTEAFFGQGTRLTVV.

Here the CDR3 reads CASSPGQGGWTGELFF. The CDR3 region has the DNA TGTGCCAGCAGCCCGGGACAGGGAGGATGGACCGGGGAGCTGTTTTTT. This chain connects TRBV12-3 or TRBV12-4 to TRBJ2-2; 9 nucleotides match TRBD1. The CDR3 consists of 16 residues. V shed 6 bases and J 5 bases; nucleotides not matched to a gene: 10.

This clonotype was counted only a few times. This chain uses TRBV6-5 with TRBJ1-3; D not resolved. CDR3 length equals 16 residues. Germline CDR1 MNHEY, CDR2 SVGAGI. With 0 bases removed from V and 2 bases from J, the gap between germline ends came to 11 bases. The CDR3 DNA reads TGTGCCAGCAGTTACTCGAAAACGACACCTGGAAACACCATATATTTT. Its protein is CASSYSKTTPGNTIYF.

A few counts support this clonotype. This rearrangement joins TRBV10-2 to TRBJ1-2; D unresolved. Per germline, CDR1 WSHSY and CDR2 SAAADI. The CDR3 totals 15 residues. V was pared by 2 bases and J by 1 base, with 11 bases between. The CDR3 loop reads CASSETVGLNYGYTF. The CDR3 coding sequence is TGCGCCAGCAGTGAGACTGTTGGTCTTAACTATGGCTACACCTTC.

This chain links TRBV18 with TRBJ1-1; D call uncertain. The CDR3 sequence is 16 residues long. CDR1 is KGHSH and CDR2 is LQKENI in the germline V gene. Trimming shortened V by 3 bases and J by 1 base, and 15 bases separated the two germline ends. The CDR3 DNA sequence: TGTGCCAGCTCACCCGGGTCCCTTTGGGGGAACACTGAAGCTTTCTTT. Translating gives CASSPGSLWGNTEAFF.

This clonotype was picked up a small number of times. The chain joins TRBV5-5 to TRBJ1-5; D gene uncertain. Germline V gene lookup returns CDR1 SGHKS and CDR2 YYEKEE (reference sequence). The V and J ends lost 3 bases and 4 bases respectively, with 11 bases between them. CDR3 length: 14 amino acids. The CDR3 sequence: CASSSEGGNQPQHF. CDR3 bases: TGTGCCAGCAGCTCGGAGGGTGGGAATCAGCCCCAGCATTTT.

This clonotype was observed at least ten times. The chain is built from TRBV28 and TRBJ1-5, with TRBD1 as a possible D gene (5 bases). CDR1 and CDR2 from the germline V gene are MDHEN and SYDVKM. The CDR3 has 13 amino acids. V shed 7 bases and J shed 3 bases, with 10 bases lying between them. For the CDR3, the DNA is TGTGCCAGCACCAAGGGGTTCAATCAGCCCCAGCATTTT. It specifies CASTKGFNQPQHF.

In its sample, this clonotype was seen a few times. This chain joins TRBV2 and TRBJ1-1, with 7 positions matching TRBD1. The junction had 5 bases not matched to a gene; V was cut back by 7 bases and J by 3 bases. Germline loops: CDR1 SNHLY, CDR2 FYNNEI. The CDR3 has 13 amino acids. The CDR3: CASNRGEDTEAFF. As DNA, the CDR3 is TGTGCCAGCAACAGGGGAGAGGACACTGAAGCTTTCTTT.

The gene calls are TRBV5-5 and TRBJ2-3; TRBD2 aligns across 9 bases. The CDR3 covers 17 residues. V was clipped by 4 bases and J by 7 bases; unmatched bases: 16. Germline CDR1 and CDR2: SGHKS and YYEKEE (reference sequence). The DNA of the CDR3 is TGTGCCAGCAGCCTATTCTATGTTGCGGGAGGGCTATATACGCAGTATTTT. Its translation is CASSLFYVAGGLYTQYF.

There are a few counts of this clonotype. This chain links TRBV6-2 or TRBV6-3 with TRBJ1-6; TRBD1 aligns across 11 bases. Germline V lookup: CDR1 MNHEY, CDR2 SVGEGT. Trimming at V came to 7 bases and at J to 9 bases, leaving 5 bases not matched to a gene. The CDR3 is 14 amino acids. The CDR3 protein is CASKGQGVFSPLHF. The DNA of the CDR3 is TGTGCCAGCAAGGGACAGGGGGTTTTTTCACCCCTCCACTTT.

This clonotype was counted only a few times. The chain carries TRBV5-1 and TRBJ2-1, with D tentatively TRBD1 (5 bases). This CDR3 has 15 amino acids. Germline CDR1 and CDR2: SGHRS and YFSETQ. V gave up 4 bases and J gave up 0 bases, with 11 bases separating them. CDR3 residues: CASSPRGASYNEQFF. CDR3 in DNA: TGCGCCAGCAGCCCCCGTGGGGCCTCCTACAATGAGCAGTTCTTC.

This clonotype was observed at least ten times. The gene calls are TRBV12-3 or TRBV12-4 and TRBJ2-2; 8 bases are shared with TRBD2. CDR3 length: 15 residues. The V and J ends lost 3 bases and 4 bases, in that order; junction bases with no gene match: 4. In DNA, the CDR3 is TGTGCCAGCAGTTTCTCCGGGAGGGCCACCGGGGAGCTGTTTTTT. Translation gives CASSFSGRATGELFF.

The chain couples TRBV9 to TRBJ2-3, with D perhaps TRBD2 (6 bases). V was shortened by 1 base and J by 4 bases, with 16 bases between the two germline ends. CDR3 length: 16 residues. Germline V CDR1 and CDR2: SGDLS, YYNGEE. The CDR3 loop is CASSVRGGISSDTQYF. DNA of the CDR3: TGTGCCAGCAGCGTACGGGGAGGCATCTCTTCAGATACGCAGTATTTT.

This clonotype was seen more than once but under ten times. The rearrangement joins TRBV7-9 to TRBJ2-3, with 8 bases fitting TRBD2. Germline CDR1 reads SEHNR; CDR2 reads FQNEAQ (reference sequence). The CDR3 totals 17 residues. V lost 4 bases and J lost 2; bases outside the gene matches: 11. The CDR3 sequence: CASSSLPAGEPTDTQYF. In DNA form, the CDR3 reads TGTGCCAGCAGCTCTCTTCCAGCGGGGGAGCCCACAGATACGCAGTATTTT.

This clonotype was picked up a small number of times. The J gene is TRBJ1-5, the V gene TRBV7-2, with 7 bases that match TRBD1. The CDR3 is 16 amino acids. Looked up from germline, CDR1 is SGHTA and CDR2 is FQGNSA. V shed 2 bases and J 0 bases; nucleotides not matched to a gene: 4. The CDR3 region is CASSLSRGSSNQPQHF. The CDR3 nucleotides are TGTGCCAGCAGCTTAAGCAGGGGGAGTAGCAATCAGCCCCAGCATTTT.

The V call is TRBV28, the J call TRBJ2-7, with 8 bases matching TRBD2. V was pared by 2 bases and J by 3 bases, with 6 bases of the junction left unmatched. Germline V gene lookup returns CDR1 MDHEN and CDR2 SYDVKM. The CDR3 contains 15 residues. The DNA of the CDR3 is TGTGCCAGCAGTTTAATAGGACTAGCTATCTACGAGCAGTACTTC. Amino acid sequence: CASSLIGLAIYEQYF.

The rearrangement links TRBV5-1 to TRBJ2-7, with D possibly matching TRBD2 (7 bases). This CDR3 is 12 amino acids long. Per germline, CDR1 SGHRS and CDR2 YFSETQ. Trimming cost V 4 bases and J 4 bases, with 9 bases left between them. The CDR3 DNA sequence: TGCGCCAGCAGCGCGGGGGCTTACGAGCAGTACTTC. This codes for CASSAGAYEQYF.

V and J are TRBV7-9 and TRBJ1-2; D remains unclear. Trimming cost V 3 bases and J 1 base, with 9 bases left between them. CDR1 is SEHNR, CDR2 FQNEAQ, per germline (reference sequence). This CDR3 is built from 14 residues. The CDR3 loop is CASSLLTDNYGYTF. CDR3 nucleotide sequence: TGTGCCAGCAGCTTGCTGACGGATAACTATGGCTACACCTTC.

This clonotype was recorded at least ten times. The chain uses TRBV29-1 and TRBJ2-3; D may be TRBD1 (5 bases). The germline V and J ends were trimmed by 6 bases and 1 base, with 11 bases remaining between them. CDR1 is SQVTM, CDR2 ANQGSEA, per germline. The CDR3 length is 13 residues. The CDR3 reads CSVARAGTDTQYF. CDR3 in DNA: TGCAGCGTGGCCAGGGCGGGCACAGATACGCAGTATTTT.

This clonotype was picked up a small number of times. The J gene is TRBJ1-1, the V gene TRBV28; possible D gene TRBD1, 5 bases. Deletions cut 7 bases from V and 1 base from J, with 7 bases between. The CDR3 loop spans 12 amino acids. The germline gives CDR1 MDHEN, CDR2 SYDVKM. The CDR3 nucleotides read TGTGCCAGCATAGGGGCGAACACTGAAGCTTTCTTT. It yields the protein CASIGANTEAFF.

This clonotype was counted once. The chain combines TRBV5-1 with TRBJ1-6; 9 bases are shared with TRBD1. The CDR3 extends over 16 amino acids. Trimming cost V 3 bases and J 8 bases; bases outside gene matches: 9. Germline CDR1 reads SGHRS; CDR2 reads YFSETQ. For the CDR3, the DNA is TGCGCCAGCAGCTGGACTGGGACAGGGAGAGATTCACCCCTCCACTTT. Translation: CASSWTGTGRDSPLHF.

Written as DNA, the CDR3 is TGTGCCTGGAACAGGGGCCCGAACACCGGGGAGCTGTTTTTT. Its translation is CAWNRGPNTGELFF. V is TRBV30 and J is TRBJ2-2; 7 bases are a match to TRBD1. The V gene's germline CDR1 is GTSNPN and CDR2 SVGIG (reference sequence). V gave up 4 bases and J gave up 0 bases; unmatched junction bases: 2. The CDR3 contains 14 residues.

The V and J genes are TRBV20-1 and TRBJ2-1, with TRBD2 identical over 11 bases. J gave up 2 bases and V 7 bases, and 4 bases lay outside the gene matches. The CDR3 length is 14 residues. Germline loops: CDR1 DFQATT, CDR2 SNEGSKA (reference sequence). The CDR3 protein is CSVQTSGTYNEQFF. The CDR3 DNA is TGCAGTGTCCAGACTAGCGGGACCTACAATGAGCAGTTCTTC.

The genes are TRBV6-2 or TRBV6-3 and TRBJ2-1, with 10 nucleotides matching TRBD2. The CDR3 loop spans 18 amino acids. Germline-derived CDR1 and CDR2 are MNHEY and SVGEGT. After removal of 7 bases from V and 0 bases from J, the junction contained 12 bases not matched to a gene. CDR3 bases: TGTGCCAGCACCACACACCAGCGGGGGGGTATCTCCTACAATGAGCAGTTCTTC. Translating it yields CASTTHQRGGISYNEQFF.

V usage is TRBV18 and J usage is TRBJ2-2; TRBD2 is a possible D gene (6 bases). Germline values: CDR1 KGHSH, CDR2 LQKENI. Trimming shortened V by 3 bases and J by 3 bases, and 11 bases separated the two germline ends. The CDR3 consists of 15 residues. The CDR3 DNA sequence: TGTGCCAGCTCACCCCGGTGGGAGGACACCGGGGAGCTGTTTTTT. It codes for CASSPRWEDTGELFF.